One sample yielded the 25 T cell receptor beta chains listed below, sequenced in a study of shared clonotypes between healthy human individuals. The data were produced by immunoSEQ multiplex PCR, yet TCRdb's version contains in-frame clones alone and is incomplete. The table records 550,000 to 850,000 clones, under 80% of them present only once. What was sequenced was memory CD4+ T cells sorted from blood. The subset was: CD45RA-negative fraction. The receptors were sampled from a woman in her thirties in good health.

V is TRBV29-1 and J is TRBJ2-5, with D possibly matching TRBD2 (6 bases). The better agreement between TRBJ2-7 and the DNA end casts doubt on the J call. There are 13 residues in the CDR3. Germline V gives CDR1 SQVTM, CDR2 ANQGSEA. The CDR3 sequence: CSVAPWRGNEQYF. CDR3 sequence (DNA): TGCAGCGTTGCACCTTGGCGCGGGAACGAGCAGTACTTC.

To note about this clone: Other DNA sequences of this sample code for an identical CDR3. The chain combines TRBV28 with TRBJ2-7; D gene uncertain. Germline V gene data show CDR1 as MDHEN and CDR2 as SYDVKM. V lost 5 bases to trimming and J lost 3 bases, with 5 bases between them. This CDR3 spans 11 amino acids. The CDR3 reads CASSIRYEQYF. In DNA form, the CDR3 reads TGTGCCAGCAGTATCCGCTACGAGCAGTACTTC.

This clone was seen only a few times. V and J are TRBV11-2 and TRBJ2-2; 8 bases align to TRBD1. The V gene end was trimmed by 5 bases and the J gene end by 3 bases; junction bases not matched to a gene: 8. Germline lookup yields CDR1 SGHAT and CDR2 FQNNGV. The CDR3 has 16 residues. CDR3 nucleotides: TGTGCCAGCAGCCCTCAGGGGGCGCAGGACACCGGGGAGCTGTTTTTT. Its translation is CASSPQGAQDTGELFF.

The chain uses TRBV27 and TRBJ2-7; TRBD1 is a possible D gene (7 bases). CDR3 length: 13 amino acids. The germline V gene has CDR1 MNHEY and CDR2 SMNVEV (reference sequence). V was shortened by 7 bases and J by 6 bases, with 16 bases between the two germline ends. CDR3: CASNQGGGFEQYF. The CDR3 DNA sequence: TGTGCCAGCAACCAGGGGGGCGGCTTCGAGCAGTACTTC.

V is TRBV11-2 and J is TRBJ1-1, with 9 bases matching TRBD1. This CDR3 is built from 17 residues. V lost 8 bases and J lost 2; bases outside the gene matches: 15. Germline V lookup: CDR1 SGHAT, CDR2 FQNNGV. In DNA, the CDR3 is TGTGCCAGCGTCCAACACCCCTGGGGACAGGGCAACACTGAAGCTTTCTTT. As protein: CASVQHPWGQGNTEAFF.

The chain carries TRBV27 and TRBJ2-1, with TRBD1 identical over 8 bases. The V gene end was trimmed by 5 bases and the J gene end by 4 bases; junction bases not matched to a gene: 4. The CDR3 totals 14 residues. Germline V gene lookup returns CDR1 MNHEY and CDR2 SMNVEV (reference sequence). CDR3 sequence reads: CASSPRQGYNEQFF. The CDR3 bases are TGTGCCAGCAGTCCCCGACAGGGGTACAATGAGCAGTTCTTC.

This clone came up once. The chain employs TRBV28 and TRBJ2-7, with 9 bases lining up with TRBD2. Unmatched junction bases numbered 14, after V lost 1 base and J lost 4 bases. This CDR3 has 18 amino acids. Germline V gene sequence: CDR1 MDHEN, CDR2 SYDVKM. DNA of the CDR3: TGTGCCAGCAGTTTATTTGGTAGTAGCGGGAGAGTGGCGTACGAGCAGTACTTC. Translation: CASSLFGSSGRVAYEQYF.

A note on this clone: The sample holds other DNA sequences that translate to the same CDR3. The genes are TRBV11-1 and TRBJ2-1; D call uncertain. V shed 2 bases and J shed 0 bases, with 5 bases lying between them. CDR1 is SGHAT, CDR2 FQDESV, per germline (reference sequence). The CDR3 runs to 14 residues. CDR3 DNA sequence: TGTGCCAGCAGCTTAAGTAGCTCCTACAATGAGCAGTTCTTC. As protein: CASSLSSSYNEQFF.

Points on this clone: The sample carries other DNA sequences with the same CDR3. The rearrangement links TRBV5-1 to TRBJ1-1, with D unresolved. The V and J ends lost 0 bases and 1 base respectively, with 4 bases between them. Germline V gene lookup returns CDR1 SGHRS and CDR2 YFSETQ. The CDR3 consists of 13 residues. DNA of the CDR3: TGCGCCAGCAGCTTGGTATGGAACACTGAAGCTTTCTTT. Translated, it gives CASSLVWNTEAFF.

V gene TRBV18 combines with J gene TRBJ1-2, with 9 bases identical to TRBD1. With 5 bases clipped from V and 5 bases from J, the junction kept 6 bases outside the gene matches. There are 14 residues in the CDR3. CDR1 and CDR2 (germline): KGHSH, LQKENI. The CDR3 sequence is CASSSGQGLYGYTF. CDR3 sequence (DNA): TGTGCCAGCTCATCGGGACAGGGCTTGTATGGCTACACCTTC.

The chain is built from TRBV4-1 and TRBJ2-7, with 8 bases matching TRBD1. The germline V gene has CDR1 MGHRA and CDR2 YSYEKL. The CDR3 runs 17 residues. J gave up 0 bases and V 4 bases, and 11 bases lay outside the gene matches. The CDR3 DNA sequence: TGCGCCAGCAGCCTCAGCTCCGGACAGGGAGGCTCCTACGAGCAGTACTTC. This sequence encodes CASSLSSGQGGSYEQYF.

As concerns this clone: The same CDR3 is also encoded by other DNA sequences in this sample. V gene TRBV18 combines with J gene TRBJ1-2, with 7 nucleotides matching TRBD1. V was pared by 4 bases and J by 4 bases, with 3 bases of the junction left unmatched. CDR1 KGHSH and CDR2 LQKENI come from the germline V gene. The length of the CDR3 is 13 residues. The CDR3 nucleotides are TGTGCCAGCTCACAAGGACAGGCCTATGGCTACACCTTC. Translated, it gives CASSQGQAYGYTF.

The J gene is TRBJ2-3, the V gene TRBV7-9, with 10 positions matching TRBD1. This CDR3 region has 18 residues. Germline V lookup: CDR1 SEHNR, CDR2 FQNEAQ (reference sequence). V lost 6 bases, J lost 2 bases, and 14 bases stayed unmatched. CDR3 DNA: TGTGCCAGCAGTTTCCCGGGACAGGGGCCCCAATACACAGATACGCAGTATTTT. Amino acids: CASSFPGQGPQYTDTQYF.

The V gene is TRBV28, the J gene TRBJ2-5; D is unresolved. The CDR3 totals 12 residues. Germline V gives CDR1 MDHEN, CDR2 SYDVKM. The V end lost 2 bases, the J end lost 7 bases, and 8 bases lay between the germline ends. The CDR3 nucleotides are TGTGCCAGCAGTTTACTCCCCGGGACCCAGTACTTC. Its protein is CASSLLPGTQYF.

This clone was picked up many times. The chain has TRBV5-4 and TRBJ2-7; D not resolved. This CDR3 is built from 12 residues. Trimming removed 1 base at V and 0 bases at J, with 2 bases between. Germline V gives CDR1 SGHNT, CDR2 YYREEE (reference sequence). The CDR3 DNA follows: TGTGCCAGCAGCTTGAGCTCCTACGAGCAGTACTTC. It is translated as CASSLSSYEQYF.

J is TRBJ2-3 and V is TRBV19; 11 bases align to TRBD2. This CDR3 spans 16 amino acids. The junction had 13 bases not matched to a gene; V was cut back by 7 bases and J by 7 bases. Germline CDR1 reads LNHDA; CDR2 reads SQIVND (reference sequence). As DNA, the CDR3 is TGTGCCAGTACCGAACTTAGCGGGAGGGCCGGGAATACGCAGTATTTT. As protein: CASTELSGRAGNTQYF.

The rearrangement uses TRBV15 and TRBJ1-3, with 7 bases aligning to TRBD1. V lost 1 base, J lost 0 bases, and 6 bases stayed unmatched. Germline V gene lookup returns CDR1 LNHNV and CDR2 YYDKDF (reference sequence). This CDR3 contains 17 residues. The CDR3 spells CATSRVGRGFSGNTIYF. The CDR3 bases are TGTGCCACCAGCAGAGTTGGCAGGGGGTTCTCTGGAAACACCATATATTTT.

The V and J genes are TRBV6-1 and TRBJ2-1; 12 nucleotides align to TRBD1. V shed 2 bases, J shed 6 bases, and the junction held 5 bases outside the gene matches. CDR1 is MNHNS and CDR2 is SASEGT in the germline V gene. The CDR3 covers 16 residues. CDR3 in DNA: TGTGCCAGCAGTGAACTGGGACAGGGGGCAGGCAATGAGCAGTTCTTC. Translated, it gives CASSELGQGAGNEQFF.

The genes are TRBV11-3 and TRBJ2-7, with D perhaps given as TRBD1 or TRBD2 (5 bases each). The CDR3 is 16 amino acids. The germline gives CDR1 SGHNT, CDR2 YENEEA. V was cut by 1 base and J by 5 bases, with 18 bases left in between. The CDR3 here is CASSLARQRSSHEQYF. CDR3 bases: TGTGCCAGCAGCTTAGCGAGACAGCGGTCATCCCACGAGCAGTACTTC.

This sequence joins TRBV4-1 and TRBJ2-7, with unresolved D. Trimming shortened V by 0 bases and J by 3 bases, and 6 bases separated the two germline ends. The germline CDR1 and CDR2 sequences are MGHRA and YSYEKL. CDR3 length: 13 amino acids. The CDR3 protein is CASSQDHFYEQYF. For the CDR3, the DNA is TGCGCCAGCAGCCAAGACCACTTCTACGAGCAGTACTTC.

This chain links TRBV25-1 with TRBJ2-1, with TRBD1 matching over 8 bases. This CDR3 has 17 residues. The V gene's germline CDR1 is MGHDK and CDR2 SYGVNS. Trimming took 4 bases from V and 9 from J; bases not matched to a gene: 17. The CDR3, as DNA: TGTGCCAGCAGTGCTCCGCCGGGAGAGGACAGGGTCCGTGAGCAGTTCTTC. Translated: CASSAPPGEDRVREQFF.

The J gene is TRBJ2-5, the V gene TRBV28, with D perhaps matching TRBD2 (5 bases). The ends were cut back, 7 bases at V and 4 bases at J, with 16 bases in the middle. The CDR3 runs 14 residues. The germline V gene has CDR1 MDHEN and CDR2 SYDVKM. The CDR3 coding sequence is TGTGCCAGCATCCCCGGAGGCTCCATAGAGACCCAGTACTTC. Translation: CASIPGGSIETQYF.

This chain connects TRBV28 to TRBJ1-2, with D possibly being TRBD1 (6 bases). V dropped 6 bases and J dropped 6 bases, with 23 bases sitting between them. The CDR3 is 16 residues long. The V gene's germline CDR1 is MDHEN and CDR2 SYDVKM. CDR3 sequence reads: CASSQSSRGSGHGYTF. The CDR3 nucleotides are TGTGCCAGCAGCCAAAGCTCCAGGGGCAGCGGGCATGGCTACACCTTC.

This clone was seen a single time. The rearrangement uses TRBV19 and TRBJ2-3; 7 bases are a match to TRBD1. Germline V gene data show CDR1 as LNHDA and CDR2 as SQIVND (reference sequence). The CDR3 sequence is 14 residues long. V lost 4 bases and J lost 14; bases outside the gene matches: 15. Here the CDR3 reads CASSNPGDSLIRYF. The CDR3, as DNA: TGTGCCAGTAGTAACCCCGGGGACAGTCTAATCCGGTATTTT.

The J gene is TRBJ1-1, the V gene TRBV5-6; the D gene is possibly TRBD1 (5 bases). V was shortened by 4 bases and J by 7 bases, with 11 bases between the two germline ends. The CDR3 length is 12 residues. Germline V gives CDR1 SGHDT, CDR2 YYEEEE. CDR3 amino acids: CASSGGGGEAFF. The CDR3 region has the DNA TGTGCCAGCAGCGGTGGTGGGGGTGAAGCTTTCTTT.